Listed below are T cell receptor beta chains from one sample, sequenced in a study of identical twins. TCRdb re-called the 5' RACE reads with MiXCR, one entry per CDR3 protein. The sample includes 400,000 or so distinct CDR3 sequences, about 9% of them seen just once. Sequenced material: naive T cells sorted from blood. The receptors originated from a woman between 50 and 59 years old in good health. CDR3s include the opening cysteine and the closing phenylalanine or tryptophan. Each record gives: clone size, J gene, D gene, V gene, CDR3 protein, CDR3 DNA. A D gene is named only where the DNA matches it firmly. Only some rows state a clone size, as once, few, many or a class for expanded clones.

>many|TRBJ2-1|TRBD2|TRBV14
CASRSSGSTYNEQFF
TGTGCCAGCAGATCTAGCGGGAGCACCTACAATGAGCAGTTCTTC
>.|TRBJ2-5|TRBD2|TRBV25-1
CASQLAGGAETQYF
TGTGCCAGCCAGCTAGCGGGAGGGGCGGAGACCCAGTACTTC
>.|TRBJ1-2|.|TRBV11-2
CASSSNTLYGYTF
TGTGCCAGCAGCTCGAACACACTCTATGGCTACACCTTC
>.|TRBJ1-2|.|TRBV24-1
CATRDSLTYGYTF
TGTGCCACCAGGGACAGCTTAACGTATGGCTACACCTTC
>few|TRBJ2-3|.|TRBV7-8
CASSLDLAVADTQYF
TGTGCCAGCAGCTTAGATCTAGCTGTGGCAGATACGCAGTATTTT
>few|TRBJ2-7|.|TRBV11-2
CASSSLRTYEQYF
TGTGCCAGCAGCTCATTAAGGACCTACGAGCAGTACTTC
>.|TRBJ2-6|.|TRBV27
CASSLSIGGPGANVLTF
TGTGCCAGCAGTTTATCCATTGGGGGTCCTGGGGCCAACGTCCTGACTTTC
>few|TRBJ2-2|.|TRBV29-1
CSSRGVLTGELFF
TGCAGCTCCCGCGGGGTTTTGACCGGGGAGCTGTTTTTT
>.|TRBJ2-1|TRBD2|TRBV5-1
CASSLDTSGFVNEQFF
TGCGCCAGCAGCTTGGATACTAGCGGGTTTGTGAATGAGCAGTTCTTC
>.|TRBJ1-1|TRBD1|TRBV15
CATSGEGAGTEAFF
TGTGCCACCAGCGGTGAGGGGGCGGGAACTGAAGCTTTCTTT
>many|TRBJ2-1|TRBD2|TRBV24-1
CAIRAGDERDDNEQFF
TGTGCCATCAGGGCGGGGGATGAGCGGGACGACAATGAGCAGTTCTTC
>many|TRBJ1-2|.|TRBV25-1
CASSEPGPKSGYTF
TGTGCCAGCAGTGAACCCGGGCCCAAGTCTGGCTACACCTTC
>many|TRBJ1-1|.|TRBV29-1
CSAEQGNTEAFF
TGCAGCGCAGAACAGGGTAACACTGAAGCTTTCTTT
>.|TRBJ2-5|.|TRBV6-5
CASSYLSMVKTQYF
TGTGCCAGCAGTTACCTATCTATGGTAAAGACCCAGTACTTC
>.|TRBJ2-5|TRBD1|TRBV20-1
CSGGRTGQETQYF
TGCAGTGGGGGGCGGACAGGGCAAGAGACCCAGTACTTC
>few|TRBJ2-7|TRBD2|TRBV15
CATRASGNPYEQYF
TGTGCCACCAGGGCGAGCGGGAACCCCTACGAGCAGTACTTC
>few|TRBJ2-3|TRBD1|TRBV3-1
CASSRPGQGTDTQYF
TGTGCCAGCAGCCGGCCGGGACAGGGGACAGATACGCAGTATTTT
>few|TRBJ2-1|TRBD1|TRBV20-1
CSVSRDRVNNEQFF
TGCAGTGTTTCCCGGGACAGGGTAAACAATGAGCAGTTCTTC
>.|TRBJ2-3|TRBD2|TRBV6-6
CASSYTSGRADTQYF
TGTGCCAGCAGTTACACTAGCGGGAGGGCAGATACGCAGTATTTT
>few|TRBJ1-4|.|TRBV7-8
CASSLVGTAEKLFF
TGTGCCAGCAGCTTAGTAGGGACGGCTGAAAAACTGTTTTTT
>.|TRBJ2-1|.|TRBV5-1
CASSLLGGWEHEQFF
TGCGCCAGCAGTCTGTTGGGAGGTTGGGAGCATGAGCAGTTCTTC
>few|TRBJ1-2|.|TRBV11-2
CASSSETDDRNYGYTF
TGTGCCAGCAGCTCAGAAACCGATGACAGAAACTATGGCTACACCTTC
>many|TRBJ1-1|TRBD1|TRBV4-1
CASSHLQGVNTEAFF
TGCGCCAGCAGCCACCTACAGGGGGTGAACACTGAAGCTTTCTTT
>.|TRBJ2-1|.|TRBV7-9
CASSEGGIHEQFF
TGTGCCAGCAGCGAGGGGGGGATCCATGAGCAGTTCTTC
>few|TRBJ2-3|.|TRBV30
CAWSIRGDTQYF
TGTGCCTGGAGTATAAGGGGAGATACGCAGTATTTT
>many|TRBJ2-6|.|TRBV11-2
CASSLFGSHGANVLTF
TGTGCCAGCAGCTTATTCGGGTCCCACGGGGCCAACGTCCTGACTTTC
>many|TRBJ2-3|TRBD2|TRBV6-5
CASSFGLAGITDTQYF
TGTGCCAGCAGTTTTGGACTAGCGGGCATTACAGATACGCAGTATTTT
>.|TRBJ2-7|.|TRBV4-2
CASSQDRRREEQYF
TGTGCCAGCAGCCAAGATCGGAGGAGGGAAGAGCAGTACTTC
>few|TRBJ2-3|.|TRBV11-2
CASTLPIKGYGDTQYF
TGTGCCAGCACCTTACCGATAAAGGGGTATGGAGATACGCAGTATTTT
>.|TRBJ2-5|TRBD1|TRBV24-1
CATSDSGTGNGETQYF
TGTGCCACCAGTGATTCCGGGACAGGGAACGGGGAGACCCAGTACTTC
>.|TRBJ2-1|TRBD2|TRBV27
CASRGLAGNNEQFF
TGTGCCAGCAGAGGGCTAGCGGGAAACAATGAGCAGTTCTTC
>.|TRBJ2-5|.|TRBV27
CASSDNPLREETQYF
TGTGCCAGCAGTGACAACCCTCTCCGGGAAGAGACCCAGTACTTC
>many|TRBJ2-1|.|TRBV28
CAAGILDEQFF
TGTGCCGCCGGGATTTTGGATGAGCAGTTCTTC
>few|TRBJ1-2|.|TRBV12-3/TRBV12-4
CASSLRPTPIIYGYTF
TGTGCCAGCAGTTTACGGCCGACTCCTATTATCTATGGCTACACCTTC
>few|TRBJ2-3|.|TRBV14
CASRHWQESTDTQYF
TGTGCCAGCAGGCATTGGCAGGAGAGCACAGATACGCAGTATTTT
>many|TRBJ2-1|TRBD2|TRBV5-1
CASSLKVAGGEQFF
TGCGCCAGCAGCTTGAAGGTAGCGGGAGGTGAGCAGTTCTTC